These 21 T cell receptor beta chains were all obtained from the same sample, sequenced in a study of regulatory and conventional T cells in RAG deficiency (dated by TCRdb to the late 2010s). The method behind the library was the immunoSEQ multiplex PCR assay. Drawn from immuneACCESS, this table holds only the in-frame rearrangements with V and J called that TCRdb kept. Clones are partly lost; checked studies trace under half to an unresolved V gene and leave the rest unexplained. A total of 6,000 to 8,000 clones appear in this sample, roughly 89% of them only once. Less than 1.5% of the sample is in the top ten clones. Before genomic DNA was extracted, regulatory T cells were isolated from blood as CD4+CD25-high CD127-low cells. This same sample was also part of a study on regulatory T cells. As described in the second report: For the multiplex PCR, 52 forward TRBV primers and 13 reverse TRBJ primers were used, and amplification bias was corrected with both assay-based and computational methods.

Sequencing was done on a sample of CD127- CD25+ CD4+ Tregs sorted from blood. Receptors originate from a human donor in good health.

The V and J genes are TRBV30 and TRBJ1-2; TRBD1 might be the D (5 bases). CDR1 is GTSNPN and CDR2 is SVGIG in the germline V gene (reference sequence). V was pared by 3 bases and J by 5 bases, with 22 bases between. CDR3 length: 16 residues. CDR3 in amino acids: CAWSRWAFSGRYGYTF. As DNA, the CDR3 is TGTGCCTGGAGCCGATGGGCCTTCTCAGGGAGGTATGGCTACACCTTC.

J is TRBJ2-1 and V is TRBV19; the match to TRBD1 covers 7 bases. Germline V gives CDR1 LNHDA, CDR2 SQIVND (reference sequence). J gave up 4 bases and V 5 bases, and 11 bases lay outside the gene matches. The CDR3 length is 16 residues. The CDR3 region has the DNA TGTGCCAGTAGTGATCTCCGGGACAGATCTTACAATGAGCAGTTCTTC. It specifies CASSDLRDRSYNEQFF.

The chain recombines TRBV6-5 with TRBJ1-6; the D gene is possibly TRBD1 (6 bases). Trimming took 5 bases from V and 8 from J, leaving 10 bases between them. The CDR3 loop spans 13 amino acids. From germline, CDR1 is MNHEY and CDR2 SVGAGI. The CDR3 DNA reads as TGTGCCAGCAGTCGCCGGACAGATTCACCCCTCCACTTT. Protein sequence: CASSRRTDSPLHF.

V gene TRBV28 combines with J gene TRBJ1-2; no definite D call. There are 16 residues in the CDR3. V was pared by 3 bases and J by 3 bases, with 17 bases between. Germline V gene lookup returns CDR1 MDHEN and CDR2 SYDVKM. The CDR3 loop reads CASSFGGLSGHYGYTF. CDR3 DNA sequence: TGTGCCAGCAGTTTTGGAGGGTTGTCAGGACACTATGGCTACACCTTC.

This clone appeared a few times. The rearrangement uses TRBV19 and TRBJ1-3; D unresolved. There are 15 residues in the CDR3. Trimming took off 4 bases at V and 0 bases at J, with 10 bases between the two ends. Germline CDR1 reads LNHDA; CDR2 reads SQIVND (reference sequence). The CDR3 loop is CASSNLRGSGNTIYF. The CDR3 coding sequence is TGTGCCAGTAGTAACCTCCGGGGCTCTGGAAACACCATATATTTT.

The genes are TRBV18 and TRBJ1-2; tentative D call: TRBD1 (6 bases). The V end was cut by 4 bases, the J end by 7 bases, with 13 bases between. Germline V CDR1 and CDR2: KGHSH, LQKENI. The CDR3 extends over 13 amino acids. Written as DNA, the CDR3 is TGTGCCAGCTCACTTGGACAGAATTTTGGCTACACCTTC. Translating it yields CASSLGQNFGYTF.

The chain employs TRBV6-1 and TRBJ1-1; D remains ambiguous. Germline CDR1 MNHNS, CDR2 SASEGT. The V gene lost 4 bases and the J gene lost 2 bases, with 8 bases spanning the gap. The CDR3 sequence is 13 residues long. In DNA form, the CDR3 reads TGTGCCAGCAGTGTATCGGGAAACACTGAAGCTTTCTTT. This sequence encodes CASSVSGNTEAFF.

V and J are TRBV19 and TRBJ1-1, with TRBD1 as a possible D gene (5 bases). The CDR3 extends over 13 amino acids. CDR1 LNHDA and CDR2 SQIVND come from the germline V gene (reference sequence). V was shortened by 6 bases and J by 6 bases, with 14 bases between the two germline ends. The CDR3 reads CASSREQGPEAFF. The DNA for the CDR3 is TGTGCCAGTAGCCGAGAGCAGGGTCCTGAAGCTTTCTTT.

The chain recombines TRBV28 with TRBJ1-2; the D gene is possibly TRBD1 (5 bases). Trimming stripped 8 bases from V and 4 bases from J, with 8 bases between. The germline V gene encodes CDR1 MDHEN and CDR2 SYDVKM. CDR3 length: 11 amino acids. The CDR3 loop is CASGHIYGYTF. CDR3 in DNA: TGTGCCAGCGGACACATCTATGGCTACACCTTC.

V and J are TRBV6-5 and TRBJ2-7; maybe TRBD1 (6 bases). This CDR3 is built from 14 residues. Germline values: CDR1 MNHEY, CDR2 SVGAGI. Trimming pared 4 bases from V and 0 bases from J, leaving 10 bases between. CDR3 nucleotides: TGTGCCAGCAGTTCCCGGACAGTCTCCTACGAGCAGTACTTC. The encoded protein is CASSSRTVSYEQYF.

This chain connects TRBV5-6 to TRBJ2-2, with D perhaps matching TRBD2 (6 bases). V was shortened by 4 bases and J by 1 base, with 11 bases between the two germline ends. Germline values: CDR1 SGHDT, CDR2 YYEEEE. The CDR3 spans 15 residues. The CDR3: CASSRRDLNTGELFF. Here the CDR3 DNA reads TGTGCCAGCAGCAGACGGGACTTGAACACCGGGGAGCTGTTTTTT.

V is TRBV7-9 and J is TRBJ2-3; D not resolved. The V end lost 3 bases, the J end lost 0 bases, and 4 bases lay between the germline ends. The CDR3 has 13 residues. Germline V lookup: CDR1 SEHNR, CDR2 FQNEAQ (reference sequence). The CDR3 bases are TGTGCCAGCAGCTTTTCTAGCACAGATACGCAGTATTTT. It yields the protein CASSFSSTDTQYF.

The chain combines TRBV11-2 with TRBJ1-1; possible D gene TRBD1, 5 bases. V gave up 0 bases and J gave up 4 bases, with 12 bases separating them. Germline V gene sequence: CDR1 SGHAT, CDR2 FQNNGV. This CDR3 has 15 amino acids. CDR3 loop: CASSLETGWGTEAFF. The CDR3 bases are TGTGCCAGCAGCTTAGAAACAGGTTGGGGCACTGAAGCTTTCTTT.

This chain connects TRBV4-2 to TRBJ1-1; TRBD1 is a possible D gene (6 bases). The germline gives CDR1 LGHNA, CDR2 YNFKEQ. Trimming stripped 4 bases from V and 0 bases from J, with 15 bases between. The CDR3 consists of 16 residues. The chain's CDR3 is CASSPRPTGMNTEAFF. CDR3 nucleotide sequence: TGTGCCAGCAGCCCCAGACCGACAGGAATGAACACTGAAGCTTTCTTT.

This chain's CDR3 is CASSVGTGELFF. The CDR3 DNA follows: TGTGCCAGCAGCGTCGGCACCGGGGAGCTGTTTTTT. The genes are TRBV9 and TRBJ2-2; D ambiguous. The V end lost 2 bases, the J end lost 4 bases, and 3 bases lay between the germline ends. The germline V gene has CDR1 SGDLS and CDR2 YYNGEE. The CDR3 totals 12 residues.

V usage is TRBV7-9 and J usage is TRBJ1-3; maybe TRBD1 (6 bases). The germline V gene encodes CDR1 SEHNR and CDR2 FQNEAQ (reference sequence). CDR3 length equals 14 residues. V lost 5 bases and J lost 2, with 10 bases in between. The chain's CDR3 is CASSQGGTGNTIYF. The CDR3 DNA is TGTGCCAGCAGCCAAGGGGGTACTGGAAACACCATATATTTT. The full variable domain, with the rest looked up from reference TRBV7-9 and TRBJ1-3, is DTGVSQNPRHKITKRGQNVTFRCDPISEHNRLYWYRQTLGQGPEFLTYFQNEAQLEKSRLLSDRFSAERPKGSFSTLEIQRTEQGDSAMYLCASSQGGTGNTIYFGEGSWLTVV.

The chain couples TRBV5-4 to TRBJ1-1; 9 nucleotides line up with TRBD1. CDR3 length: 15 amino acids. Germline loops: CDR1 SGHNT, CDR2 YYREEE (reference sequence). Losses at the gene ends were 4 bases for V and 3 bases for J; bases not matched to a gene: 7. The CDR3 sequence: CASSGLRQGDTEAFF. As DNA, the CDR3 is TGTGCCAGCAGCGGGCTGAGACAGGGGGACACTGAAGCTTTCTTT.

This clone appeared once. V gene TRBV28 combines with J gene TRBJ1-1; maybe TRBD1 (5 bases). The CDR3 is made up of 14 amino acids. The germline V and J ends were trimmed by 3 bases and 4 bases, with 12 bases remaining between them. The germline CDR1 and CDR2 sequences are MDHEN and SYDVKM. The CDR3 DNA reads TGTGCCAGCAGTTTCGGGGGTTGGGGCACTGAAGCTTTCTTT. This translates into CASSFGGWGTEAFF.

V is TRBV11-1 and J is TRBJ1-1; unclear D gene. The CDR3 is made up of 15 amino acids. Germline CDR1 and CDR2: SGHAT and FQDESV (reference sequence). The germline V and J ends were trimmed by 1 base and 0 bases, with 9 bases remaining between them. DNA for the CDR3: TGTGCCAGCAGCTTAGATGGGCTGATGAACACTGAAGCTTTCTTT. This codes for CASSLDGLMNTEAFF.

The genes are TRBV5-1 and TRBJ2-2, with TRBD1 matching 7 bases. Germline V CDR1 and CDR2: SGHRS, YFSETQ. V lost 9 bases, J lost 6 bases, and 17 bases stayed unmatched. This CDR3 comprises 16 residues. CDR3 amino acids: CAKKDPGQWAPGELFF. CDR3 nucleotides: TGCGCCAAAAAGGATCCGGGACAGTGGGCTCCCGGGGAGCTGTTTTTT.

The CDR3 sequence is CASRPGQGNLAKNIQYF. In DNA form, the CDR3 reads TGTGCCAGTAGGCCCGGACAGGGGAACTTAGCCAAAAACATTCAGTACTTC. This sequence joins TRBV19 and TRBJ2-4; 9 bases fit TRBD1. The V and J ends lost 6 bases and 0 bases, in that order; junction bases with no gene match: 9. The V gene's germline CDR1 is LNHDA and CDR2 SQIVND (reference sequence). There are 17 residues in the CDR3.